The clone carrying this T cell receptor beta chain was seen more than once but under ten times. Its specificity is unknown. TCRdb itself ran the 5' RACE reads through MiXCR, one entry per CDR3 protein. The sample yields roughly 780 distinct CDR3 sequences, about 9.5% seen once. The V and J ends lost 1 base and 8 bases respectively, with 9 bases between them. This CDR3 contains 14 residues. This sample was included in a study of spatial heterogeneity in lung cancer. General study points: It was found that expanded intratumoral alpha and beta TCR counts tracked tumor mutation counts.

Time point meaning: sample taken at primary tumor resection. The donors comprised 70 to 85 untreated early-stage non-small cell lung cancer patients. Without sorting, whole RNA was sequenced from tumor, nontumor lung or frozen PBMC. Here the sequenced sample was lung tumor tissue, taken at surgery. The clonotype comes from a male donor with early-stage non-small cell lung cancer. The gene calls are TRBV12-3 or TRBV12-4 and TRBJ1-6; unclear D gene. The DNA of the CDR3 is TGTGCCAGCAGTTTAGGGCAGAAAGATTCACCCCTCCACTTT. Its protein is CASSLGQKDSPLHF.